This T cell receptor (beta chain) was recovered during a study of radiotherapy plus CTLA-4 blockade in lung cancer. As for the study in general: Objective responses were recorded in about 18% of patients, with disease control recorded in less than 40%.

Treatment of patients with chemo-refractory metastatic non-small-cell lung cancer consisted of focal radiation plus CTLA-4 blockade with ipilimumab. This clone appeared a few times. Its antigen is undetermined. The assay was immunoSEQ multiplex PCR, and TCRdb's table has in-frame clones only and misses some. Counted here are about 46,000 clones, roughly 77% occurring once; the ten biggest clones make up 2% to 2.5%. Study-wide points: Reports state that early shifts in blood T cell clones, with interferon-beta, best predicted response. Tumor-derived TCR clones expanded in blood after radiotherapy plus ipilimumab.

Germline V gives CDR1 SNHLY, CDR2 FYNNEI. V lost 2 bases and J lost 7; bases outside the gene matches: 2. The CDR3 extends over 15 amino acids. The gene calls are TRBV2 and TRBJ2-1; 13 bases map to TRBD2. Specimen: peripheral blood, collected from a patient treated with radiotherapy plus ipilimumab. The source is a human donor with non-small cell lung cancer whose response to radiotherapy plus ipilimumab could not be evaluated. The CDR3 loop is CASSETSGGANEQFF. CDR3 nucleotide sequence: TGTGCCAGCAGTGAAACTAGCGGGGGGGCTAATGAGCAGTTCTTC.